These 26 T cell receptor beta chains were sequenced from one sample in a study of shared clonotypes between healthy human individuals. Measured with immunoSEQ multiplex PCR; TCRdb has only the in-frame clones, and not every one. This table has about 2.4 million clones, approximately 93% appearing once. Source material: naive CD4+ T cells from PBMCs. Subset given: CD45RA+ positively selected. Source of these receptors: a young man in good health. Some clones in this sample may be carry-over from other donors' samples.

Regarding this clone: The same CDR3 can be traced to other DNA sequences in this sample. This chain connects TRBV11-3 to TRBJ2-5; D ambiguous. The germline CDR1 and CDR2 sequences are SGHNT and YENEEA. The V end lost 5 bases, the J end lost 0 bases, and 4 bases lay between the germline ends. The CDR3 runs 12 residues. The CDR3 DNA sequence: TGTGCCAGCAGCCTTGACCAAGAGACCCAGTACTTC. Its translation: CASSLDQETQYF.

This rearrangement joins TRBV11-2 to TRBJ2-1; D is uncertain. The CDR3 sequence is 11 residues long. The germline gives CDR1 SGHAT, CDR2 FQNNGV. Trimming shortened V by 1 base and J by 15 bases, and 10 bases separated the two germline ends. This chain's CDR3 is CASSLVTVRFF. CDR3 sequence (DNA): TGTGCCAGCAGCTTAGTCACAGTACGGTTCTTC.

This clone appeared a single time. The J gene is TRBJ2-1, the V gene TRBV6-5, with 12 bases aligning to TRBD2. The V gene end was trimmed by 5 bases and the J gene end by 7 bases; junction bases not matched to a gene: 3. The CDR3 extends over 14 amino acids. CDR1 MNHEY and CDR2 SVGAGI come from the germline V gene. CDR3 protein: CASSMTSGGNEQFF. The CDR3 coding sequence is TGTGCCAGCAGTATGACTAGCGGGGGAAATGAGCAGTTCTTC.

The V call is TRBV27, the J call TRBJ1-4; TRBD1 agrees at 9 bases. CDR3 length: 14 residues. With V trimmed by 5 bases and J by 7 bases, 5 bases remained unmatched. The V gene's germline CDR1 is MNHEY and CDR2 SMNVEV (reference sequence). The CDR3, as DNA: TGTGCCAGCAGTCAGACAGGGGGATTTGAAAAACTGTTTTTT. This sequence encodes CASSQTGGFEKLFF.

V gene TRBV6-1 combines with J gene TRBJ2-2; D is uncertain. This CDR3 region has 13 residues. Trimming removed 2 bases from V and 4 bases from J, with 5 bases in between. The germline V gene has CDR1 MNHNS and CDR2 SASEGT. The CDR3 sequence: CASSESRTGELFF. CDR3 DNA sequence: TGTGCCAGCAGTGAAAGCCGCACCGGGGAGCTGTTTTTT.

The V gene is TRBV11-2, the J gene TRBJ2-7; TRBD1 matches 9 bases. The CDR3 extends over 15 amino acids. J was trimmed by 5 bases and V by 5 bases; bases with no gene match: 10. Germline V gene lookup returns CDR1 SGHAT and CDR2 FQNNGV. CDR3 amino acids: CASSHQQTGGHEQYF. DNA of the CDR3: TGTGCCAGCAGCCACCAACAGACAGGGGGACACGAGCAGTACTTC. Full variable domain (rest looked up from reference TRBV11-2 and TRBJ2-7): EAGVAQSPRYKIIEKRQSVAFWCNPISGHATLYWYQQILGQGPKLLIQFQNNGVVDDSQLPKDRFSAERLKGVDSTLKIQPAKLEDSAVYLCASSHQQTGGHEQYFGPGTRLTVT.

The rearrangement uses TRBV5-6 and TRBJ2-7; perhaps TRBD2 as D (7 bases). The length of the CDR3 is 16 residues. Between the trimmed V and J ends, which lost 1 base and 1 base, there was a span of 15 bases. CDR1 and CDR2 (germline): SGHDT, YYEEEE. The CDR3 here is CASSLWGGIKSYEQYF. DNA of the CDR3: TGTGCCAGCAGCTTGTGGGGGGGCATCAAATCCTACGAGCAGTACTTC.

The chain employs TRBV19 and TRBJ1-5; unclear D gene. The CDR3 runs to 16 residues. V was trimmed by 10 bases and J by 0 bases, leaving 19 bases between them. Looked up from germline, CDR1 is LNHDA and CDR2 is SQIVND (reference sequence). This chain's CDR3 is CATQPWGGNSNQPQHF. The CDR3 nucleotides are TGTGCCACCCAACCCTGGGGAGGGAATAGCAATCAGCCCCAGCATTTT. The variable domain in full, completed from reference TRBV19 and TRBJ1-5, reads DGGITQSPKYLFRKEGQNVTLSCEQNLNHDAMYWYRQDPGQGLRLIYYSQIVNDFQKGDIAEGYSVSREKKESFPLTVTSAQKNPTAFYLCATQPWGGNSNQPQHFGDGTRLSIL.

In regard to this clone: The junction departs from germline at one end; a sequencing error may be responsible. This chain connects TRBV6-6 to TRBJ2-7, with D possibly matching TRBD2 (6 bases). Per germline, CDR1 MNHNY and CDR2 SVGAGI (reference sequence). This CDR3 is 14 amino acids long. CDR3 coding DNA: TGTGCCAGCACCCAGAGTACTAGCTCCCACGAGCAGTACTTC. Its protein product is CASTQSTSSHEQYF.

This clone was recorded once. The rearrangement joins TRBV5-5 to TRBJ2-1; 8 nucleotides match TRBD2. This CDR3 is built from 16 residues. Germline assignment: CDR1 SGHKS and CDR2 YYEKEE (reference sequence). After removal of 4 bases from V and 9 bases from J, the junction contained 15 bases not matched to a gene. CDR3 residues: CASSPARPAGVGEQFF. The CDR3 bases are TGTGCCAGCAGCCCTGCCCGGCCAGCGGGAGTGGGTGAGCAGTTCTTC.

This clone was observed once. The chain couples TRBV30 to TRBJ1-3; tentatively, D is TRBD1 (6 bases). Trimming cost V 8 bases and J 0 bases, with 14 bases left between them. Germline values: CDR1 GTSNPN, CDR2 SVGIG (reference sequence). The CDR3 is made up of 14 amino acids. CDR3 sequence: CAGEQGNSGNTIYF. The CDR3 region has the DNA TGTGCCGGGGAACAGGGAAACTCTGGAAACACCATATATTTT.

The rearrangement links TRBV18 to TRBJ2-1; 8 bases match TRBD1. The germline gives CDR1 KGHSH, CDR2 LQKENI. Trimming at V came to 0 bases and at J to 4 bases, leaving 5 bases not matched to a gene. This CDR3 spans 16 amino acids. The CDR3, as DNA: TGTGCCAGCTCACCACCCGACAGGGGACTTTACAATGAGCAGTTCTTC. Encoded protein: CASSPPDRGLYNEQFF.

This rearrangement joins TRBV7-6 to TRBJ1-2; D remains unclear. CDR3 length: 16 residues. Germline V gene data show CDR1 as SGHVS and CDR2 as FNYEAQ. The ends were cut back, 2 bases at V and 5 bases at J, with 18 bases in the middle. The CDR3 DNA reads TGTGCCAGCAGCTTAAATCGGGGAGGGCCTGGATATGGCTACACCTTC. Encoded protein: CASSLNRGGPGYGYTF.

V is TRBV5-1 and J is TRBJ1-3, with D possibly matching TRBD1 (5 bases). This CDR3 region has 17 residues. Trimming stripped 0 bases from V and 0 bases from J, with 13 bases between. Germline assignment: CDR1 SGHRS and CDR2 YFSETQ. The CDR3 DNA reads as TGCGCCAGCAGCTTGGGGCCCACGACAGTCTCTGGAAACACCATATATTTT. It translates to CASSLGPTTVSGNTIYF.

The rearrangement uses TRBV28 and TRBJ2-1; D is undetermined. The CDR3 covers 16 residues. V was trimmed by 6 bases and J by 4 bases, leaving 19 bases between them. From germline, CDR1 is MDHEN and CDR2 SYDVKM. The CDR3 spells CASRSGIGGQYNEQFF. In DNA form, the CDR3 reads TGTGCCAGCAGGTCCGGAATAGGCGGCCAATACAATGAGCAGTTCTTC.

The table lists this clone with a count of one. Other DNA sequences in the same sample also yield this CDR3. The chain combines TRBV5-5 with TRBJ2-5, with D possibly matching TRBD1 (6 bases). V gave up 7 bases and J gave up 5 bases, with 15 bases separating them. This CDR3 has 13 amino acids. CDR1 and CDR2 from the germline V gene are SGHKS and YYEKEE (reference sequence). DNA for the CDR3: TGTGCCAGCCGCTACAGGGTCGAGGAGACCCAGTACTTC. Its protein product is CASRYRVEETQYF.

Note on this clone: Other DNA variants within this sample encode the same CDR3. The chain employs TRBV28 and TRBJ1-3; D possibly corresponds to TRBD1 (6 bases). The ends were cut back, 7 bases at V and 2 bases at J, with 9 bases in the middle. The CDR3 is made up of 13 amino acids. The germline gives CDR1 MDHEN, CDR2 SYDVKM. The DNA for the CDR3 is TGTGCCAGCAAGGGGGTAGCTGGAAACACCATATATTTT. This sequence encodes CASKGVAGNTIYF. The complete variable domain, with remaining parts taken from reference TRBV28 and TRBJ1-3, reads DVKVTQSSRYLVKRTGEKVFLECVQDMDHENMFWYRQDPGLGLRLIYFSYDVKMKEKGDIPEGYSVSREKKERFSLILESASTNQTSMYLCASKGVAGNTIYFGEGSWLTVV.

The count of this clone is one. This rearrangement joins TRBV19 to TRBJ2-1; D not certain. CDR3 size: 12 residues. Germline V gives CDR1 LNHDA, CDR2 SQIVND (reference sequence). The V and J ends lost 4 bases and 5 bases respectively, with 6 bases between them. CDR3 nucleotide sequence: TGTGCCAGTAGTAAACGACACAATGAGCAGTTCTTC. This translates into CASSKRHNEQFF. The whole variable domain, filled in from reference TRBV19 and TRBJ2-1, reads DGGITQSPKYLFRKEGQNVTLSCEQNLNHDAMYWYRQDPGQGLRLIYYSQIVNDFQKGDIAEGYSVSREKKESFPLTVTSAQKNPTAFYLCASSKRHNEQFFGPGTRLTVL.

J is TRBJ2-7 and V is TRBV7-8; TRBD1 might be the D (8 bases). The V end was cut by 6 bases, the J end by 3 bases, with 18 bases between. This CDR3 region has 15 residues. Germline V gives CDR1 SGHVS, CDR2 FQNEAQ. CDR3 protein: CASSWTQGEGYEQYF. The CDR3 nucleotides read TGTGCCAGCAGTTGGACACAGGGGGAGGGCTACGAGCAGTACTTC.

The J gene is TRBJ2-5, the V gene TRBV29-1; TRBD1 or TRBD2 may be the D gene (7 bases each). With the DNA end fitting TRBJ2-7 better, the J assignment may be wrong. Germline lookup yields CDR1 SQVTM and CDR2 ANQGSEA. The length of the CDR3 is 12 residues. CDR3 sequence: CSVGGGGYEQYF. The CDR3, as DNA: TGCAGCGTGGGAGGGGGCGGCTACGAGCAGTACTTC.

The chain links TRBV19 to TRBJ1-5; D might be TRBD1 (6 bases). This CDR3 comprises 17 residues. Germline loops: CDR1 LNHDA, CDR2 SQIVND (reference sequence). The V and J ends lost 3 bases and 3 bases respectively, with 18 bases between them. The CDR3 reads CASSMSGGAPNNQPQHF. CDR3 nucleotide sequence: TGTGCCAGTAGTATGAGTGGGGGGGCTCCGAACAATCAGCCCCAGCATTTT.

V usage is TRBV5-1 and J usage is TRBJ2-3; TRBD1 aligns across 7 bases. The CDR3 spans 15 residues. The V and J ends lost 2 bases and 2 bases, in that order; junction bases with no gene match: 5. CDR1 and CDR2 (germline): SGHRS, YFSETQ. CDR3 sequence: CASSLQGTITDTQYF. CDR3 DNA: TGCGCCAGCAGCTTACAGGGGACCATCACAGATACGCAGTATTTT.

The chain has TRBV13 and TRBJ2-7; the match to TRBD1 covers 8 bases. This CDR3 is built from 13 residues. Germline CDR1 and CDR2: PRHDT and FYEKMQ (reference sequence). V lost 6 bases and J lost 2; bases outside the gene matches: 3. For the CDR3, the DNA is TGTGCCAGCAGGAAACAGGGGGCCTACGAGCAGTACTTC. Translated: CASRKQGAYEQYF.

CDR3 region: CASSRDQTGQIETQYF. The CDR3 DNA follows: TGTGCCAGTAGTAGAGATCAGACAGGCCAAATAGAGACCCAGTACTTC. The chain recombines TRBV19 with TRBJ2-5; a possible D gene is TRBD1 (6 bases). V dropped 4 bases and J dropped 4 bases, with 19 bases sitting between them. In germline, CDR1 is LNHDA, CDR2 SQIVND (reference sequence). This CDR3 has 16 amino acids. Full variable domain (rest looked up from reference TRBV19 and TRBJ2-5): DGGITQSPKYLFRKEGQNVTLSCEQNLNHDAMYWYRQDPGQGLRLIYYSQIVNDFQKGDIAEGYSVSREKKESFPLTVTSAQKNPTAFYLCASSRDQTGQIETQYFGPGTRLLVL.

The chain joins TRBV28 to TRBJ2-2; perhaps TRBD2 as D (5 bases). Trimming took off 6 bases at V and 1 base at J, with 12 bases between the two ends. Germline V gene data show CDR1 as MDHEN and CDR2 as SYDVKM. The CDR3 length is 15 residues. The CDR3 DNA reads as TGTGCCAGCAGCGTTATACGGGGGAACACCGGGGAGCTGTTTTTT. The encoded protein is CASSVIRGNTGELFF.

This clone was seen a single time. The V call is TRBV11-1, the J call TRBJ2-7, with D perhaps given as TRBD1 or TRBD2 (6 bases each). The germline V and J ends were trimmed by 0 bases and 4 bases, with 13 bases remaining between them. CDR3 length: 15 amino acids. Germline assignment: CDR1 SGHAT and CDR2 FQDESV (reference sequence). CDR3 residues: CASSLAVGGRYEQYF. CDR3 coding DNA: TGTGCCAGCAGCTTAGCGGTGGGGGGCCGGTACGAGCAGTACTTC. Using reference TRBV11-1 and TRBJ2-7 for the parts outside the CDR3, the full variable domain is EAEVAQSPRYKITEKSQAVAFWCDPISGHATLYWYRQILGQGPELLVQFQDESVVDDSQLPKDRFSAERLKGVDSTLKIQPAELGDSAMYLCASSLAVGGRYEQYFGPGTRLTVT.